A single sample is the source of the 22 T cell receptor beta chains below, sequenced in a study of blood T cell repertoires in COVID-19. Generated by immunoSEQ multiplex PCR, the TCRdb table keeps only in-frame clones and is missing some. The sample lists around 300,000 clones, 86% seen once, with about 3% in the top ten. Source material: peripheral blood. The source is a woman under 40 with active or convalescent COVID-19.

The chain couples TRBV6-5 to TRBJ1-5; perhaps TRBD1 as D (5 bases). The CDR3 is 13 residues long. Trimming took off 6 bases at V and 6 bases at J, with 12 bases between the two ends. Germline V gene data show CDR1 as MNHEY and CDR2 as SVGAGI. The CDR3 protein is CASRGGVAQPQHF. CDR3 in DNA: TGTGCCAGCAGGGGGGGGGTTGCTCAGCCCCAGCATTTT.

J is TRBJ2-5 and V is TRBV7-2, with 13 nucleotides matching TRBD2. The CDR3 runs to 15 residues. V shed 3 bases and J 3 bases; nucleotides not matched to a gene: 1. The germline CDR1 and CDR2 sequences are SGHTA and FQGNSA. CDR3: CASSFGLAGEETQYF. Here the CDR3 DNA reads TGTGCCAGCAGCTTCGGACTAGCGGGGGAAGAGACCCAGTACTTC.

On this clone: This sample includes further DNA sequences coding for the same CDR3. The chain links TRBV5-1 to TRBJ1-4, with 8 bases fitting TRBD1. Germline CDR1 SGHRS, CDR2 YFSETQ. V lost 0 bases and J lost 2; bases outside the gene matches: 0. This CDR3 has 15 residues. The chain's CDR3 is CASSLGTGTNEKLFF. CDR3 bases: TGCGCCAGCAGCTTGGGGACAGGGACTAATGAAAAACTGTTTTTT. Filled out from reference TRBV5-1 and TRBJ1-4, the complete variable domain reads KAGVTQTPRYLIKTRGQQVTLSCSPISGHRSVSWYQQTPGQGLQFLFEYFSETQRNKGNFPGRFSGRQFSNSRSEMNVSTLELGDSALYLCASSLGTGTNEKLFFGSGTQLSVL.

The chain carries TRBV2 and TRBJ1-3; D is ambiguous. V lost 7 bases to trimming and J lost 4 bases, with 14 bases between them. This CDR3 is built from 14 residues. Germline V gene sequence: CDR1 SNHLY, CDR2 FYNNEI. The CDR3 is CASNFRITGNTIYF. The DNA for the CDR3 is TGTGCCAGCAACTTCAGGATCACGGGAAACACCATATATTTT.

This CDR3 reads CASSDARGGGEQFF. CDR3 bases: TGTGCCAGCAGTGACGCGCGGGGGGGTGGTGAGCAGTTCTTC. The J gene is TRBJ2-1, the V gene TRBV2; 9 bases map to TRBD2. CDR3 length equals 14 residues. Unmatched junction bases numbered 6, after V lost 3 bases and J lost 9 bases. Germline CDR1 is SNHLY and CDR2 is FYNNEI.

The chain is built from TRBV7-3 and TRBJ2-7, with 7 positions matching TRBD2. V gave up 4 bases and J gave up 3 bases; unmatched junction bases: 9. The CDR3 runs to 15 residues. Germline-derived CDR1 and CDR2 are SGHTA and FQGTGA. CDR3 DNA: TGTGCCAGCAGCTACCGGGCCGGGACTATCTACGAGCAGTACTTC. Its protein is CASSYRAGTIYEQYF. The full variable domain, completed using reference TRBV7-3 and TRBJ2-7, is GAGVSQTPSNKVTEKGKYVELRCDPISGHTALYWYRQSLGQGPEFLIYFQGTGAADDSGLPNDRFFAVRPEGSVSTLKIQRTERGDSAVYLCASSYRAGTIYEQYFGPGTRLTVT.

The chain uses TRBV7-3 and TRBJ2-2, with a possible D match to TRBD1 (6 bases). The length of the CDR3 is 17 residues. CDR1 and CDR2 (germline): SGHTA, FQGTGA. Trimming left V 5 bases short and J 0 bases short, with 16 bases between. DNA of the CDR3: TGTGCCAGCAGCAACTCTCAGGGGACCGCGAACACCGGGGAGCTGTTTTTT. Translated: CASSNSQGTANTGELFF.

This chain links TRBV4-1 with TRBJ1-4, with 7 bases fitting TRBD1. The CDR3 is 16 residues long. J lost 3 bases, V lost 1 base, and 5 bases had no gene match. Germline V gives CDR1 MGHRA, CDR2 YSYEKL. CDR3 loop: CASSQGDGTANEKLFF. In DNA, the CDR3 is TGCGCCAGCAGCCAAGGAGACGGGACAGCTAATGAAAAACTGTTTTTT.

The chain employs TRBV9 and TRBJ2-7, with D uncertain. V was shortened by 2 bases and J by 3 bases, with 9 bases between the two germline ends. The CDR3 contains 13 residues. Germline-derived CDR1 and CDR2 are SGDLS and YYNGEE. The CDR3 loop reads CASSVRQDYEQYF. In DNA form, the CDR3 reads TGTGCCAGCAGCGTGAGACAAGACTACGAGCAGTACTTC.

The chain is built from TRBV6-4 and TRBJ2-1, with TRBD2 identical over 16 bases. Trimming removed 11 bases from V and 11 bases from J; junction bases left unmatched: 18. Germline V gene data show CDR1 as MRHNA and CDR2 as SNTAGT. This CDR3 has 17 amino acids. CDR3 DNA sequence: TGTGCCCGAAATTCCCGGGGACCGGGACTAGCGGGGGGGAAGCAGTTCTTC. Translating it yields CARNSRGPGLAGGKQFF.

CDR3 sequence: CASSPSGDNGYTF. CDR3 sequence (DNA): TGTGCCAGCAGCCCTAGCGGGGACAATGGCTACACCTTC. The chain combines TRBV9 with TRBJ1-2; the D gene is possibly TRBD1 (6 bases). Germline V gene data show CDR1 as SGDLS and CDR2 as YYNGEE. This CDR3 spans 13 amino acids. V was pared by 4 bases and J by 6 bases, with 13 bases between.

The rearrangement links TRBV4-1 to TRBJ1-2; 10 nucleotides match TRBD1. J lost 4 bases, V lost 2 bases, and 10 bases had no gene match. The CDR3 totals 17 residues. Germline V gives CDR1 MGHRA, CDR2 YSYEKL. The CDR3 region has the DNA TGCGCCAGCAGCCAAATAATCCGGGACAGGGGTGGCTATGGCTACACCTTC. Translation: CASSQIIRDRGGYGYTF.

V and J are TRBV7-2 and TRBJ2-7; weak D call: TRBD1 (6 bases). With 4 bases removed from V and 3 bases from J, the gap between germline ends came to 13 bases. CDR3 size: 14 residues. The V gene's germline CDR1 is SGHTA and CDR2 FQGNSA. Here the CDR3 reads CASSSRGMIYEQYF. DNA for the CDR3: TGTGCCAGCAGCTCCAGGGGTATGATCTACGAGCAGTACTTC.

The chain recombines TRBV9 with TRBJ2-3; 12 nucleotides match TRBD2. CDR1 and CDR2 (germline): SGDLS, YYNGEE. The CDR3 consists of 17 residues. Losses at the gene ends were 0 bases for V and 5 bases for J; bases not matched to a gene: 7. The CDR3 DNA reads as TGTGCCAGCAGCGTAGGACAACTAGCGGGGGGAGGAGATACGCAGTATTTT. Translated: CASSVGQLAGGGDTQYF.

V gene TRBV14 combines with J gene TRBJ2-2, with D hard to call. The germline CDR1 and CDR2 sequences are SGHDN and FVKESK. Trimming removed 3 bases at V and 5 bases at J, with 7 bases between. The CDR3 length is 13 residues. CDR3 DNA: TGTGCCAGCAGCCATCAGAATACCGGGGAGCTGTTTTTT. Its protein is CASSHQNTGELFF.

The chain joins TRBV6-6 to TRBJ2-1; tentatively, D is TRBD2 (6 bases). The germline V and J ends were trimmed by 4 bases and 4 bases, with 14 bases remaining between them. CDR1 and CDR2 (germline): MNHNY, SVGAGI (reference sequence). The CDR3 length is 15 residues. CDR3 region: CASSLIAGNYNEQFF. CDR3 coding DNA: TGTGCCAGCAGTTTAATCGCGGGGAATTACAATGAGCAGTTCTTC.

The chain employs TRBV2 and TRBJ2-6; D possibly corresponds to TRBD2 (6 bases). Trimming removed 7 bases from V and 4 bases from J, with 11 bases in between. Germline V gene sequence: CDR1 SNHLY, CDR2 FYNNEI. This CDR3 comprises 14 residues. Here the CDR3 DNA reads TGTGCCAGCACCAGGGAGGCCGGGGCCAACGTCCTGACTTTC. Encoded protein: CASTREAGANVLTF. Drawing the rest from reference TRBV2 and TRBJ2-6, the complete variable domain is EPEVTQTPSHQVTQMGQEVILRCVPISNHLYFYWYRQILGQKVEFLVSFYNNEISEKSEIFDDQFSVERPDGSNFTLKIRSTKLEDSAMYFCASTREAGANVLTFGAGSRLTVL.

This clone has just a few counts. V gene TRBV10-2 combines with J gene TRBJ2-7; D not certain. Looked up from germline, CDR1 is WSHSY and CDR2 is SAAADI. V gave up 8 bases and J gave up 10 bases, with 12 bases separating them. The CDR3 covers 10 residues. CDR3 sequence reads: CASGWAEQYF. In DNA, the CDR3 is TGCGCCAGCGGATGGGCAGAACAGTACTTC.

The rearrangement joins TRBV29-1 to TRBJ1-4; unclear D gene. This CDR3 comprises 12 residues. Deletions cut 5 bases from V and 5 bases from J, with 9 bases between. CDR1 and CDR2 (germline): SQVTM, ANQGSEA. The DNA of the CDR3 is TGCAGCGTTCGGACTGCGAATGAAAAACTGTTTTTT. Amino acid sequence: CSVRTANEKLFF.

This clone appeared a single time. CDR3 amino acids: CASSSDSRRTGELFF. CDR3 nucleotides: TGTGCCAGCAGCTCGGACAGTCGCCGCACCGGGGAGCTGTTTTTT. This chain links TRBV7-2 with TRBJ2-2; D perhaps matches TRBD1 (6 bases). Trimming stripped 4 bases from V and 4 bases from J, with 13 bases between. The CDR3 covers 15 residues. Germline loops: CDR1 SGHTA, CDR2 FQGNSA.

The gene calls are TRBV12-3 or TRBV12-4 and TRBJ1-2; D unclear. The CDR3 is 13 amino acids. The V gene lost 2 bases and the J gene lost 7 bases, with 11 bases spanning the gap. CDR3 protein: CASSLKQDTGYTF. The DNA for the CDR3 is TGTGCCAGCAGTTTAAAGCAAGACACTGGCTACACCTTC.

The chain links TRBV7-3 to TRBJ1-4, with 9 bases that match TRBD1. V dropped 8 bases and J dropped 8; count of bases not matched to a gene: 12. CDR1 and CDR2 from the germline V gene are SGHTA and FQGTGA. The CDR3 runs 15 residues. The CDR3 nucleotides are TGTGCCAGCTACCTCCGGGGGGACAGGGTGGAAAAACTGTTTTTT. This sequence encodes CASYLRGDRVEKLFF.